This T cell receptor beta chain was documented in a study of T cells in Graves' hyperthyroidism and ophthalmopathy. Study background: Once the initial diagnosis was made, peripheral blood was obtained before any treatment.

RNA transcripts gave rise to amplified TCR beta CDR3 regions. A set of HTBI primers served as the primers for a first-round RT-PCR of the TCR CDR3. TCRdb ran MiXCR on the multiplex PCR reads and lists one entry per CDR3 protein. The sample shows over 250,000 distinct CDR3 sequences, about 18% of them seen only once. Regarding this clonotype: As yet, its antigen is unknown.

Germline values: CDR1 MDHEN, CDR2 SYDVKM. Trimming cost V 6 bases and J 3 bases; bases outside gene matches: 5. The CDR3 consists of 14 residues. Together with thyroid ultrasound, orbital computed tomography, serum thyroxine and TRAb, clinical symptoms were used for diagnoses. Regarding the study as a whole: Ophthalmopathy was predicted by the model a median of approximately six months ahead of onset. From stable hyperthyroidism, ophthalmopathy was separated by a 13 V-J model.

The sequencing input was blood. The receptor was derived from a woman aged 60-70 years with Graves' ophthalmopathy. The chain has TRBV28 and TRBJ1-5; 7 bases fit TRBD1. This CDR3 reads CASRVGTDNQPQHF. The CDR3 DNA follows: TGTGCCAGCAGAGTCGGGACAGACAATCAGCCCCAGCATTTT.